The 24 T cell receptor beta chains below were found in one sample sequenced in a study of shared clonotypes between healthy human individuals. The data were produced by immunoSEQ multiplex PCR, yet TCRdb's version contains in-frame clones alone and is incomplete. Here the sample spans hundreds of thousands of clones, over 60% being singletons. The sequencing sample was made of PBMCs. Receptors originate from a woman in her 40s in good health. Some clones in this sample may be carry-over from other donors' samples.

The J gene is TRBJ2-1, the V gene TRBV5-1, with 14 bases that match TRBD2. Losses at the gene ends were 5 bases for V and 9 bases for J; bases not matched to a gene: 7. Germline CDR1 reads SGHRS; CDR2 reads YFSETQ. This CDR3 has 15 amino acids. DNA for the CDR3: TGCGCCAGCAGGGCTGGGACTAGCGGGAGTGGTGAGCAGTTCTTC. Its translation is CASRAGTSGSGEQFF. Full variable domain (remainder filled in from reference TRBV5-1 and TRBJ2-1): KAGVTQTPRYLIKTRGQQVTLSCSPISGHRSVSWYQQTPGQGLQFLFEYFSETQRNKGNFPGRFSGRQFSNSRSEMNVSTLELGDSALYLCASRAGTSGSGEQFFGPGTRLTVL.

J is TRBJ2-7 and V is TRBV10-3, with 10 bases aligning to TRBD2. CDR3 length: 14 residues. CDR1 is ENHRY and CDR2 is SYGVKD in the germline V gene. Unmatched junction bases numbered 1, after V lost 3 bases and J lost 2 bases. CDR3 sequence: CAISETSGAYEQYF. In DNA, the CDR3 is TGTGCCATCAGTGAAACTAGCGGGGCCTACGAGCAGTACTTC.

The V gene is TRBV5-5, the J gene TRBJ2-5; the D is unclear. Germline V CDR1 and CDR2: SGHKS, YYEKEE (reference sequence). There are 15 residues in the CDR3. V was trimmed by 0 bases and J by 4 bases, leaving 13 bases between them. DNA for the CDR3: TGTGCCAGCAGCTTGGTGGCAGCAGATACAGAGACCCAGTACTTC. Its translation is CASSLVAADTETQYF. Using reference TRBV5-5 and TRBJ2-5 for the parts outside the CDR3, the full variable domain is DAGVTQSPTHLIKTRGQQVTLRCSPISGHKSVSWYQQVLGQGPQFIFQYYEKEERGRGNFPDRFSARQFPNYSSELNVNALLLGDSALYLCASSLVAADTETQYFGPGTRLLVL.

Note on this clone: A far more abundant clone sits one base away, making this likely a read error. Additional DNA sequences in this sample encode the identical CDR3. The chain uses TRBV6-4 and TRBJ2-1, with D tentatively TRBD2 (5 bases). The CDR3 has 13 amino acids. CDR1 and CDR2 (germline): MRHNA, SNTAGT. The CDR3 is CASSEGESNEQFF. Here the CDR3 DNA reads TGCGCCAGCAGTGAGGGAGAATCCAATGAGCAGTTCTTC.

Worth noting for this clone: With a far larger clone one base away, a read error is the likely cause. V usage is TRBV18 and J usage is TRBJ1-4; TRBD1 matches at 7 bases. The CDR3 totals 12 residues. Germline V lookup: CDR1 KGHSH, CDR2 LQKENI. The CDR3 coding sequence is TGTGCCAGCTCAACTGACAGGGAAAAACTGCTTTTT. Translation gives CASSTDREKLLF. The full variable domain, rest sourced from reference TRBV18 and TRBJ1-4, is NAGVMQNPRHLVRRRGQEARLRCSPMKGHSHVYWYRQLPEEGLKFMVYLQKENIIDESGMPKERFSAEFPKEGPSILRIQQVVRGDSAAYFCASSTDREKLLFGSGTQLSVL.

The CDR3 DNA follows: TGTGCCAGCAGCCCATCAGGGAGGAGGAGTGAAAAACTGTTTTTT. This translates into CASSPSGRRSEKLFF. The rearrangement joins TRBV5-4 to TRBJ1-4; tentatively, D is TRBD1 (5 bases). The CDR3 loop spans 15 amino acids. CDR1 and CDR2 (germline): SGHNT, YYREEE (reference sequence). Trimming pared 4 bases from V and 7 bases from J, leaving 17 bases between.

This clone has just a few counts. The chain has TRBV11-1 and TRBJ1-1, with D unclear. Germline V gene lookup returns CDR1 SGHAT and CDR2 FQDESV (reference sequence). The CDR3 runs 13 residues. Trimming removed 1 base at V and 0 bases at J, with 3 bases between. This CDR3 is CASSLDMNTEAFF. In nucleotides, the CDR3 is TGTGCCAGCAGCTTAGACATGAACACTGAAGCTTTCTTT.

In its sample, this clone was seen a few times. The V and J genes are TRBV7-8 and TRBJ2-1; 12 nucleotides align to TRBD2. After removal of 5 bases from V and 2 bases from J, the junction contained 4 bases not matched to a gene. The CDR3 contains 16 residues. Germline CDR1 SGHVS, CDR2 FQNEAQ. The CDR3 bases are TGTGCCAGCAGCCACCCTAGCGGGAGGGCCTACAATGAGCAGTTCTTC. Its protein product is CASSHPSGRAYNEQFF.

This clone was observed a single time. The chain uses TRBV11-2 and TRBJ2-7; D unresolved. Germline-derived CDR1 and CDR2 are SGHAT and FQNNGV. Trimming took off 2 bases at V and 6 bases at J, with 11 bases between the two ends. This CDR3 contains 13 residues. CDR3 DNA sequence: TGTGCCAGCAGCTTATGGGTTGCGGCCGAGCAGTACTTC. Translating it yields CASSLWVAAEQYF.

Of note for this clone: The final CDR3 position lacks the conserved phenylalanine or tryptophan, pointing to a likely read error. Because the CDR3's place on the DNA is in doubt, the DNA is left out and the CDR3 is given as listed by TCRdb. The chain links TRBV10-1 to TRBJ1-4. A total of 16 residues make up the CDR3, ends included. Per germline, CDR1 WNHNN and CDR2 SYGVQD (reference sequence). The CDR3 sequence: CASSVKGGRNNEKLVL.

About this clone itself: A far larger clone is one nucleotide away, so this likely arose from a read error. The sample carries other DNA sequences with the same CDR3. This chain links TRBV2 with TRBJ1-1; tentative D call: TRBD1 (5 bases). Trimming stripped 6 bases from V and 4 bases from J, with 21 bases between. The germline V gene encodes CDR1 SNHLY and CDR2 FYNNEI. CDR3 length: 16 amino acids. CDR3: CASSEGRGSQPTEAFF. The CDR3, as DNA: TGTGCCAGCAGCGAGGGGAGGGGCAGCCAACCCACTGAAGCTTTCTTT.

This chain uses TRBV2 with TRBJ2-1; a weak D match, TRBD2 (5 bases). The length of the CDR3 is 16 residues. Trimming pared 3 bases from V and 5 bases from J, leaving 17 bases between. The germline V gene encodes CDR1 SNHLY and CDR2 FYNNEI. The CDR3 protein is CASSEMAPGLDNEQFF. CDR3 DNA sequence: TGTGCCAGCAGTGAGATGGCGCCGGGATTGGACAATGAGCAGTTCTTC.

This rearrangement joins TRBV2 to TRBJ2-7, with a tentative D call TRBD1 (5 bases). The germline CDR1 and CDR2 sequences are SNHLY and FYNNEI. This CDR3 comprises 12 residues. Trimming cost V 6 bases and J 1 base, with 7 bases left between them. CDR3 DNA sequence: TGTGCCAGCAGGCGACAGTCCTACGAGCAGTACTTC. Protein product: CASRRQSYEQYF.

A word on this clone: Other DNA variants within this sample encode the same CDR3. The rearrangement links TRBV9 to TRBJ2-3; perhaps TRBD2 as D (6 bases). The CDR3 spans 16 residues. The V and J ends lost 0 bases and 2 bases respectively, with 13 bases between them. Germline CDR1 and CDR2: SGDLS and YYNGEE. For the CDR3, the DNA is TGTGCCAGCAGCGTAGGGGCCAGCGGGCACACAGATACGCAGTATTTT. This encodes CASSVGASGHTDTQYF.

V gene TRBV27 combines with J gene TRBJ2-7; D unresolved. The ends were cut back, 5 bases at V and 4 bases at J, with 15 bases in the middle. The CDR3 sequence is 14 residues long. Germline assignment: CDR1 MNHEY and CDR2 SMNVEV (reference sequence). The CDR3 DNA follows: TGTGCCAGCAGTATCCTCTCCAATCGGTACGAGCAGTACTTC. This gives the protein CASSILSNRYEQYF.

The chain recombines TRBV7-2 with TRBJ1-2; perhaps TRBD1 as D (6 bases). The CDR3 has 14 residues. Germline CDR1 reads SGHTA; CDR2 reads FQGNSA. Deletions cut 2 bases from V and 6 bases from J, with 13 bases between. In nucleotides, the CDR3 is TGTGCCAGCAGCTTATCACAGGGTACGGATGGCTACACCTTC. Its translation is CASSLSQGTDGYTF.

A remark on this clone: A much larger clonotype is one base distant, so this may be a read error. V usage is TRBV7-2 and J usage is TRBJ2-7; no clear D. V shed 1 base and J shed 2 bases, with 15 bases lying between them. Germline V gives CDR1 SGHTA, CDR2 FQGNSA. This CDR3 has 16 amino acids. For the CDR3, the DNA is TGTGCCAGCAGCTTAGTGGTACAGATGCCTCCCTACGAGCAGTACTTC. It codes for CASSLVVQMPPYEQYF.

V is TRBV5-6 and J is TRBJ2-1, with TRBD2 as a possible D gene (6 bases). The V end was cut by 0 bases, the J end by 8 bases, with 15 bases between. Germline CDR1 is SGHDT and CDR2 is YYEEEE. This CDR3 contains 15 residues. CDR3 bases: TGTGCCAGCAGCTTGGCGGTAGCAGGAGGGCATGAGCAGTTCTTC. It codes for CASSLAVAGGHEQFF.

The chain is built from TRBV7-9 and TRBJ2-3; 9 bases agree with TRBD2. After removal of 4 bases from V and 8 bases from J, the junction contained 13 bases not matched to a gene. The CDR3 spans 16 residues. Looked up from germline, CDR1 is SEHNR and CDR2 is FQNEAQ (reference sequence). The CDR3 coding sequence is TGTGCCAGCAGCTCGACTAGCGGCCCCTCCTGGGGTACGCAGTATTTT. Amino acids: CASSSTSGPSWGTQYF.

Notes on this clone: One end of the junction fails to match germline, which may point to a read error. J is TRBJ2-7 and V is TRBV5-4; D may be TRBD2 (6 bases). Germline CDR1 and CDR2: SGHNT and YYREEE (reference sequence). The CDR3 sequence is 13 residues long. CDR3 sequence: CASSLPGTRLGDF. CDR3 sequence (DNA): TGTGCCAGCAGCTTGCCCGGGACCCGACTAGGGGACTTC.

DNA for the CDR3: TGTGCCTGGAGTGACGTTTCCTACGAGCAGTACTTC. Amino acid sequence: CAWSDVSYEQYF. V is TRBV30 and J is TRBJ2-7; D remains unclear. Germline V gene lookup returns CDR1 GTSNPN and CDR2 SVGIG (reference sequence). With 1 base removed from V and 1 base from J, the gap between germline ends came to 5 bases. This CDR3 is built from 12 residues.

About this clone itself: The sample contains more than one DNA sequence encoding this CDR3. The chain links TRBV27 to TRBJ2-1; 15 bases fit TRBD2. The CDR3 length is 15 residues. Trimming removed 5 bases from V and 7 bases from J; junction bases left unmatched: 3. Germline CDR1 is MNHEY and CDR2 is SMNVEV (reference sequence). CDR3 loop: CASSLGTSGRNEQFF. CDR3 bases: TGTGCCAGCAGTCTCGGGACTAGCGGGAGGAATGAGCAGTTCTTC.

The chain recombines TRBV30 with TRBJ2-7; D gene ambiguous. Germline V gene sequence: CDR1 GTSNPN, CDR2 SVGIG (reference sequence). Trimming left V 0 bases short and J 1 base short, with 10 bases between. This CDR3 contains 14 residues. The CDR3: CAWSVKQSSYEQYF. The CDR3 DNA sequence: TGTGCCTGGAGTGTAAAACAGTCATCCTACGAGCAGTACTTC.

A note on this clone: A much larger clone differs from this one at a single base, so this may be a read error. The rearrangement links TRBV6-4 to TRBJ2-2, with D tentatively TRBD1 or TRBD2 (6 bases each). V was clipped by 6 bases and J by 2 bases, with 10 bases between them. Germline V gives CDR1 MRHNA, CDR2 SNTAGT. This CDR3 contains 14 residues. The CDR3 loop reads CASSRGTNTGELFF. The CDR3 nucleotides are TGTGCCAGCAGCCGGGGGACAAACACCGGGGAGCTGTTTTTT.